This paragraph covers one T cell receptor beta chain sequence. Its cognate antigen is unknown. The data are from a study of cytomegalovirus exposure and HLA in healthy donors. Researchers ran the PCR with 60 Vbeta and 13 Jbeta primers. Clones were sequenced by immunoSEQ multiplex PCR, and TCRdb holds only the in-frame ones, with some missing. Its table lists 150,000 or so clones. Germline V CDR1 and CDR2: SGDLS, YYNGEE. With 4 bases removed from V and 8 bases from J, the gap between germline ends came to 18 bases. The CDR3 extends over 14 amino acids. Overall study results and limits: An analysis that was carried out later associated 15,000 to 20,000 TCR beta sequences with HLA alleles at 0.05 false discovery rate.

The chain couples TRBV9 to TRBJ1-2; D gene uncertain. This receptor was identified in a woman between 45 and 60 years old in good health and CMV-seronegative. Sample: PBMCs. The CDR3 here is CASSSGLGIAGYTF. The CDR3 DNA sequence: TGTGCCAGCAGCTCCGGTCTTGGTATCGCCGGCTACACCTTC. The variable domain in full, with the rest retrieved from reference TRBV9 and TRBJ1-2, is DSGVTQTPKHLITATGQRVTLRCSPRSGDLSVYWYQQSLDQGLQFLIQYYNGEERAKGNILERFSAQQFPDLHSELNLSSLELGDSALYFCASSSGLGIAGYTFGSGTRLTVV.